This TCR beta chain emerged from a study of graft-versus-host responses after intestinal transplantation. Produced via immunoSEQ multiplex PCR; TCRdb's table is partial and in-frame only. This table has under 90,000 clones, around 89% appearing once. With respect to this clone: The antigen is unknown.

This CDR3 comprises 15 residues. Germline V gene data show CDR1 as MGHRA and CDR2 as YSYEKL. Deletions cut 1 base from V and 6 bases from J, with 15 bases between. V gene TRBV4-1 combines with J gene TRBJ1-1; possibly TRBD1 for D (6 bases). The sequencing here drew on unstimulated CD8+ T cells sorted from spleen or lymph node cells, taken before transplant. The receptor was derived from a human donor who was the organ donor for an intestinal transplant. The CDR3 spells CASSQGLNRDPEAFF. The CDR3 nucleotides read TGCGCCAGCAGCCAAGGGCTGAACAGGGACCCTGAAGCTTTCTTT.